The 15 T cell receptor beta chains below were found in one sample sequenced in a study of regulatory T cells in long-lasting Graves disease. Time point defined: persistent/refractory GD, antithyroid drugs over 5 years with positive TRAb. From PBMCs, RNA was extracted and then used to make the TCR library. To make TCR beta libraries, researchers used iRepertoire HTBI primers and Arm-PCR of CDR3 regions. One entry per CDR3 protein, called by TCRdb with MiXCR from the multiplex PCR reads. Here the sample spans around 460,000 distinct CDR3 sequences, around a fifth being singletons. Sequenced here: peripheral blood mononuclear cells (PBMCs), sampled when the disease was refractory, from a patient treated with antithyroid drugs. These receptors all stem from a female donor with Graves disease.

This clonotype was counted a few times. The V call is TRBV6-9, the J call TRBJ2-5, with D uncertain. The J call may be wrong; the DNA end is better matched by TRBJ2-1. Germline V gives CDR1 MNHGY, CDR2 SVAAGI. This CDR3 comprises 12 residues. CDR3 DNA: TGTGCCAGCAGTTACGGGCGGAATGAGCAGTTCTTC. This encodes CASSYGRNEQFF.

This clonotype appeared many times. The genes are TRBV5-6 and TRBJ2-7, with unresolved D. The CDR3 is 13 amino acids. Trimming took 4 bases from V and 0 from J, leaving 8 bases between them. Germline CDR1 SGHDT, CDR2 YYEEEE. The CDR3, as DNA: TGTGCCAGCAGCACCGACCTCTCCTACGAGCAGTACTTC. Protein: CASSTDLSYEQYF. The variable domain in full, completed from reference TRBV5-6 and TRBJ2-7, reads DAGVTQSPTHLIKTRGQQVTLRCSPKSGHDTVSWYQQALGQGPQFIFQYYEEEERQRGNFPDRFSGHQFPNYSSELNVNALLLGDSALYLCASSTDLSYEQYFGPGTRLTVT.

This clonotype was recorded at least ten times. The chain couples TRBV27 to TRBJ2-7, with 9 bases aligning to TRBD1. The CDR3 runs to 14 residues. V was clipped by 0 bases and J by 6 bases; unmatched bases: 3. CDR1 is MNHEY, CDR2 SMNVEV, per germline (reference sequence). CDR3 coding DNA: TGTGCCAGCAGTTTATCGGCGACAGGGGGCGAGCAGTACTTC. Amino acid sequence: CASSLSATGGEQYF.

This clonotype came up many times. The CDR3 loop is CSANSPGLAGETQYF. The CDR3 bases are TGCAGTGCTAACTCGCCGGGACTAGCGGGAGAGACCCAGTACTTC. The rearrangement joins TRBV20-1 to TRBJ2-5, with 12 bases fitting TRBD2. The CDR3 consists of 15 residues. CDR1 DFQATT and CDR2 SNEGSKA come from the germline V gene (reference sequence). The ends lost 4 bases at V and 4 bases at J; junction bases unmatched: 7.

This clonotype was counted at least ten times. The chain carries TRBV6-5 and TRBJ1-1, with D perhaps TRBD1 (5 bases). The CDR3 covers 16 residues. The ends were cut back, 2 bases at V and 7 bases at J, with 20 bases in the middle. Germline CDR1 reads MNHEY; CDR2 reads SVGAGI. For the CDR3, the DNA is TGTGCCAGCAGTTACGTTGGGGGAATGGCAGGTGTTGAAGCTTTCTTT. It is translated as CASSYVGGMAGVEAFF.

V usage is TRBV13 and J usage is TRBJ1-3; the D gene is possibly TRBD1 (6 bases). CDR1 is PRHDT and CDR2 is FYEKMQ in the germline V gene (reference sequence). This CDR3 contains 14 residues. Trimming removed 5 bases at V and 7 bases at J, with 15 bases between. The CDR3 DNA sequence: TGTGCCAGCAGCCTAACAGGGAGGTGGAACACCATATATTTT. Residues: CASSLTGRWNTIYF.

In its sample, this clonotype was seen many times. The CDR3 here is CASIPALLGGELFF. The CDR3 DNA sequence: TGTGCCAGCATCCCTGCCCTTTTAGGCGGGGAGCTGTTTTTT. The chain joins TRBV28 to TRBJ2-2; D is unclear. The germline gives CDR1 MDHEN, CDR2 SYDVKM. CDR3 size: 14 residues. Trimming shortened V by 7 bases and J by 7 bases, and 16 bases separated the two germline ends.

The chain uses TRBV14 and TRBJ2-7; D tentatively reads TRBD1 or TRBD2 (5 bases each). V was pared by 4 bases and J by 12 bases, with 16 bases between. Looked up from germline, CDR1 is SGHDN and CDR2 is FVKESK. This CDR3 region has 12 residues. DNA for the CDR3: TGTGCCAGCAGCCCCCTCGGGGCAGGGAGGTACTTC. It specifies CASSPLGAGRYF.

This clonotype was counted only a few times. The chain's CDR3 is CASSYGYRGRNYGYTF. The CDR3 DNA follows: TGTGCCAGCAGTTACGGTTACAGGGGGCGAAACTATGGCTACACCTTC. The chain has TRBV6-5 and TRBJ1-2, with 9 bases identical to TRBD1. Germline V gene sequence: CDR1 MNHEY, CDR2 SVGAGI. The CDR3 totals 16 residues. J was trimmed by 2 bases and V by 2 bases; bases with no gene match: 6.

This clonotype was observed many times. This sequence joins TRBV19 and TRBJ2-5, with 12 positions matching TRBD2. This CDR3 has 17 residues. The V and J ends lost 5 bases and 4 bases, in that order; junction bases with no gene match: 11. Looked up from germline, CDR1 is LNHDA and CDR2 is SQIVND (reference sequence). The CDR3 sequence: CASSLGLAGGLSETQYF. The CDR3 DNA reads as TGTGCCAGTAGTCTTGGGCTAGCGGGAGGGTTGTCAGAGACCCAGTACTTC.

In this sample, this clonotype turned up many times. The chain links TRBV12-3 or TRBV12-4 to TRBJ1-1; D is unresolved. The CDR3 extends over 13 amino acids. V was shortened by 4 bases and J by 1 base, with 7 bases between the two germline ends. The CDR3 DNA reads as TGTGCCAGCAGTTACTGGGCGAACACTGAAGCTTTCTTT. Encoded protein: CASSYWANTEAFF.

The gene calls are TRBV19 and TRBJ2-3; possibly TRBD1 for D (5 bases). This CDR3 is built from 12 residues. Germline CDR1 and CDR2: LNHDA and SQIVND (reference sequence). Trimming cost V 3 bases and J 8 bases, with 9 bases left between them. The CDR3 reads CASSMGRGTQYF. The CDR3 DNA reads TGTGCCAGTAGTATGGGTAGGGGTACGCAGTATTTT.

This clonotype was seen many times. The J gene is TRBJ1-1, the V gene TRBV12-3 or TRBV12-4; D unclear. This CDR3 is 14 amino acids long. The V end lost 6 bases, the J end lost 1 base, and 12 bases lay between the germline ends. CDR3 coding DNA: TGTGCCAGCAGGCTCATCCCGGGGAACACTGAAGCTTTCTTT. Translation gives CASRLIPGNTEAFF.

This clonotype was counted at least ten times. DNA for the CDR3: TGTGCCAGCAGCTTATTCGTAGAGACCCAGTACTTC. Protein: CASSLFVETQYF. This chain joins TRBV7-2 and TRBJ2-5; unclear D gene. Germline CDR1 is SGHTA and CDR2 is FQGNSA. CDR3 length: 12 residues. V was trimmed by 2 bases and J by 4 bases, leaving 5 bases between them.

This clonotype was counted ten times or more. The V gene is TRBV11-3, the J gene TRBJ1-2; D is perhaps TRBD1 (6 bases). The germline V gene has CDR1 SGHNT and CDR2 YENEEA. V dropped 4 bases and J dropped 2 bases, with 14 bases sitting between them. This CDR3 is built from 15 residues. Written as DNA, the CDR3 is TGTGCCAGCAGCTGGGGGCAGGGGAAGAACTATGGCTACACCTTC. Translated, it gives CASSWGQGKNYGYTF.